One sample yielded the 30 T cell receptor beta chains listed below, sequenced in a study of T cells expressing NK-cell markers. TCRdb reprocessed the 5' RACE reads and stores each CDR3 protein as one record, lacking DNA. The sample data list around 140,000 distinct CDR3 sequences. Sequenced material: blood T cells: a sorted CD56 or NKG2C T cell subset, CD4+ or CD8+ T cells, or bulk PBMC T cells (not recorded which). These receptors came from a man between 18 and 29 years old in good health.

This rearrangement joins TRBV29-1 to TRBJ2-2; TCRdb returns TRBD2, unconfirmable since there is no DNA. The CDR3 totals 14 residues. Germline CDR1 reads SQVTM; CDR2 reads ANQGSEA. The CDR3 spells CSVDSGRASGELFF.

This chain connects TRBV3-1 to TRBJ2-1; TCRdb picks TRBD1, but there is no DNA to check that call. Germline CDR1 LGHDT, CDR2 YNNKEL (reference sequence). The CDR3 is 15 amino acids. CDR3 residues: CASSRRDAPFYEQFF.

V and J are TRBV20-1 and TRBJ2-3. Germline V CDR1 and CDR2: DFQATT, SNEGSKA (reference sequence). The CDR3 totals 14 residues. The CDR3 reads CSAKLGYGTDTQYF.

The chain joins TRBV7-8 to TRBJ2-1; TCRdb calls TRBD2, which cannot be checked without DNA. Germline CDR1 SGHVS, CDR2 FQNEAQ. CDR3 length: 17 residues. CDR3 sequence reads: CASSSLTSGSTGNEQFF.

V usage is TRBV20-1 and J usage is TRBJ2-2; TCRdb names TRBD2, which stays unverified in the absence of DNA. Germline CDR1 is DFQATT and CDR2 is SNEGSKA (reference sequence). The CDR3 spans 15 residues. The CDR3: CSARGRREDTGELFF.

The rearrangement uses TRBV29-1 and TRBJ2-2. The germline V gene has CDR1 SQVTM and CDR2 ANQGSEA. This CDR3 contains 12 residues. CDR3 region: CSLKIGTGELFF.

The CDR3 is CASGGAGDPTGELFF. The chain recombines TRBV10-2 with TRBJ2-2; lacking DNA, the TRBD2 call made by TCRdb goes unchecked. CDR3 size: 15 residues. CDR1 is WSHSY, CDR2 SAAADI, per germline.

This sequence joins TRBV11-2 and TRBJ2-1. This CDR3 has 16 amino acids. From germline, CDR1 is SGHAT and CDR2 FQNNGV. CDR3 in amino acids: CASSLATFSSYNEQFF.

V and J are TRBV29-1 and TRBJ1-5; there is no DNA to check the TCRdb D call of TRBD1. This CDR3 has 13 amino acids. The germline CDR1 and CDR2 sequences are SQVTM and ANQGSEA. CDR3 amino acids: CSVGQGVGQPQHF.

This chain links TRBV2 with TRBJ2-2; the TCRdb D gene call, TRBD2, has no DNA to confirm it. Germline values: CDR1 SNHLY, CDR2 FYNNEI. The CDR3 covers 15 residues. The CDR3 is CASRLAGAETGELFF. Together with reference TRBV2 and TRBJ2-2, the CDR3 gives the full variable domain: EPEVTQTPSHQVTQMGQEVILRCVPISNHLYFYWYRQILGQKVEFLVSFYNNEISEKSEIFDDQFSVERPDGSNFTLKIRSTKLEDSAMYFCASRLAGAETGELFFGEGSRLTVL.

CDR3 region: CASSQIGPTHLVAEGETQYF. The gene calls are TRBV4-2 and TRBJ2-5; the D call from TCRdb, TRBD1, cannot be confirmed without DNA. Germline V gene data show CDR1 as LGHNA and CDR2 as YNFKEQ. CDR3 length: 20 amino acids.

The gene calls are TRBV5-6 and TRBJ2-3; TCRdb picks TRBD1, but there is no DNA to check that call. This CDR3 has 15 amino acids. Germline V gene lookup returns CDR1 SGHDT and CDR2 YYEEEE. CDR3 protein: CASSLVNQGTDTQYF.

The chain is built from TRBV30 and TRBJ2-1; TCRdb's D call of TRBD1 is untestable without DNA. The CDR3 length is 14 residues. CDR1 is GTSNPN, CDR2 SVGIG, per germline (reference sequence). Here the CDR3 reads CAWSYGGGANEQFF.

The rearrangement joins TRBV5-1 to TRBJ1-4; the TCRdb D gene call, TRBD1, has no DNA to confirm it. CDR3 size: 17 residues. Germline-derived CDR1 and CDR2 are SGHRS and YFSETQ. Here the CDR3 reads CASSSTWGRDGNEKLFF.

V and J are TRBV20-1 and TRBJ2-7; the TRBD2 assignment by TCRdb is unverifiable without DNA. Germline V gene sequence: CDR1 DFQATT, CDR2 SNEGSKA (reference sequence). The CDR3 loop spans 14 amino acids. The CDR3 spells CSASSPAGFYEQYF.

The chain couples TRBV20-1 to TRBJ2-3; TCRdb's D gene call, TRBD2, goes unchecked for lack of DNA. Germline CDR1 reads DFQATT; CDR2 reads SNEGSKA (reference sequence). The CDR3 is 15 residues long. The CDR3 protein is CSARPSSGTIDTQYF.

The V and J genes are TRBV12-3 or TRBV12-4 and TRBJ1-1; the D call from TCRdb, TRBD1, cannot be confirmed without DNA. The CDR3 extends over 11 amino acids. Here the CDR3 reads CAITRGTEAFF.

This chain connects TRBV19 to TRBJ2-2; absent DNA, TCRdb's TRBD1 call cannot be checked. Germline V gene data show CDR1 as LNHDA and CDR2 as SQIVND (reference sequence). The CDR3 sequence is 14 residues long. The CDR3 region is CATWGQGDTGELFF.

V usage is TRBV4-3 and J usage is TRBJ2-7; TCRdb reports TRBD1, a call that lacks DNA to check it against. The V gene's germline CDR1 is LGHNA and CDR2 YSLEER. This CDR3 comprises 17 residues. This chain's CDR3 is CASSQAIGTGFLDEQYF.

This chain joins TRBV27 and TRBJ1-1; absent DNA, TCRdb's TRBD1 call cannot be checked. The CDR3 sequence is 18 residues long. CDR1 MNHEY and CDR2 SMNVEV come from the germline V gene (reference sequence). The CDR3 region is CASSLSFSDGAGNTEAFF.

This chain connects TRBV3-1 to TRBJ2-5; the TRBD1 assignment by TCRdb is unverifiable without DNA. Germline loops: CDR1 LGHDT, CDR2 YNNKEL (reference sequence). The CDR3 is 14 residues long. CDR3 sequence reads: CASSQDSGEETQYF.

The chain carries TRBV27 and TRBJ2-5; TCRdb proposes TRBD2, but this gene call is untestable without DNA. This CDR3 contains 14 residues. CDR1 MNHEY and CDR2 SMNVEV come from the germline V gene (reference sequence). CDR3 protein: CASSLSGSMETQYF.

The chain is built from TRBV2 and TRBJ2-3; TCRdb's D call, TRBD2, is unchecked because there is no DNA. Germline lookup yields CDR1 SNHLY and CDR2 FYNNEI. The CDR3 consists of 16 residues. This CDR3 reads CASSETSGDLTDTQYF.

The chain has TRBV29-1 and TRBJ1-1. The length of the CDR3 is 11 residues. Germline V CDR1 and CDR2: SQVTM, ANQGSEA. This chain's CDR3 is CSVEDPPEAFF.

The V and J genes are TRBV7-9 and TRBJ2-7; checking the TCRdb D call of TRBD2 is not possible without DNA. The CDR3 has 14 residues. The V gene's germline CDR1 is SEHNR and CDR2 FQNEAQ (reference sequence). CDR3 loop: CASSLISGGYEQYF.

The chain combines TRBV5-1 with TRBJ2-3; TCRdb calls TRBD1, which cannot be checked without DNA. Germline V gives CDR1 SGHRS, CDR2 YFSETQ. This CDR3 contains 14 residues. The CDR3 sequence is CASSFPEATDTQYF.

The chain employs TRBV20-1 and TRBJ2-1; the TRBD1 assignment by TCRdb is unverifiable without DNA. Per the germline V gene, CDR1 is DFQATT and CDR2 is SNEGSKA (reference sequence). CDR3 length: 15 residues. Here the CDR3 reads CSARGAAEKNNEQFF.

The rearrangement uses TRBV12-3 or TRBV12-4 and TRBJ2-1. This CDR3 has 14 residues. CDR3 region: CATEAEVSYNEQFF.

This rearrangement joins TRBV28 to TRBJ2-7; there is no DNA to check the TCRdb D call of TRBD1. This CDR3 contains 13 residues. Germline V gene lookup returns CDR1 MDHEN and CDR2 SYDVKM. CDR3 residues: CASSSGHPYEQYF.

The chain recombines TRBV12-3 or TRBV12-4 with TRBJ2-3. CDR3 length: 14 residues. The chain's CDR3 is CASSLTESTDTQYF.